This T cell receptor beta chain derives from a study of blood T cell repertoires in COVID-19 (dated by TCRdb to about 2020). With regard to the full study: Samples from collaborators originated in the United States, Italy and Spain and spanned both the acute and convalescent phases of COVID-19. Deeply sampled blood TCRbeta repertoires from subjects exposed to, actively infected with, or recovered from COVID-19 were included in the dataset. Nearly every sample came with metadata listing a de-identified subject ID, COVID-19 status, age in years and sex. The prospective study material was composed of cDNA or gDNA derived from T cells, B-cell-depleted T cells, or PBMCs. The samples were drawn from the first 160 participants of the ongoing ImmuneRACE study and from more than 1,000 subjects provided by 6 global collaborators. Where HLA class I and class II types were available, the types were taken from metadata supplied by the sample provider, not from assay-based typing. The repertoires were made available in a free public database intended to serve as a resource for research on the immune response to SARS-CoV-2.

TCRbeta CDR3 regions were amplified from genomic DNA by means of the immunoSEQ Assay, a bias-controlled multiplex PCR. Regarding the original processing steps: Within the assay, amplification of reference gene primers was used to estimate how many nucleated cells each sample contained. Sequence reads were collapsed and filtered to measure the absolute abundance of every unique TCRbeta CDR3 rearrangement. Productive Simpson clonality was computed per sample as the square root of Simpson's diversity index over productive rearrangements. This is the immuneACCESS table as TCRdb keeps it, with only in-frame sequences that have V and J called. A part of the clones is gone; compared with another copy, unresolved V genes explain less than half, and the rest is unexplained. Clone size and V and J calls were adopted from that table, with D and trimming inferred from the DNA. In all, the sample holds some 190,000 clones, and about nine tenths of those were seen once. Clones ranked in the top ten supply 1.5% to 2% of the sample.

The V end gives up 4 bases and the J end 3 bases, leaving 8 bases in the junction not matched to a gene. Sequences GTSNPN (CDR1) and SVGIG (CDR2) are obtained from the germline V gene (reference sequence). Reading from cysteine to phenylalanine, the CDR3 counts 14 amino acids. Left in the record is the CDR3 DNA by itself, 42 bases read in frame from the first base. In the case of this clone: No antigen is known for it. No much larger clone exists at a distance of one base, and base qualities are not known.

Whole blood was collected in K2EDTA tubes by collaborating institutions according to the institutions' own protocols. For TCRbeta analysis, collaborator samples were shipped as frozen whole blood, as isolated PBMCs, or as DNA extracted from either sample type. Results the study describes overall, beyond this receptor: How much clinical and demographic metadata was included differed by source and by participant, and the metadata was provided uncurated.

The sequenced sample was peripheral blood. The sequence came from a man between 18 and 35 years old with active or convalescent COVID-19. This sequence uses TRBV30 and TRBJ1-2; 7 bases in the junction line up with TRBD1. The DNA reads TGTGCCTGGAACCCAGGGGGTGCGGACTATGGCTACACCTTC. The translation is CAWNPGGADYGYTF. Supplemented by the reference TRBV30 and TRBJ1-2 proteins around the CDR3, the complete variable domain is SQTIHQWPATLVQPVGSPLSLECTVEGTSNPNLYWYRQAAGRGLQLLFYSVGIGQISSEVPQNLSASRPQDRQFILSSKKLLLSDSGFYLCAWNPGGADYGYTFGSGTRLTVV.